One and the same sample provided the 8 T cell receptor beta chains below, sequenced in a study of blood T cells in healthy people across ages. A second 7 to 11 cycle PCR used barcoded and J-beta primers. One entry per CDR3 protein results from TCRdb running MiXCR on the 5' RACE reads. The top ten clones hold approximately 3.3% of a sample with over 500,000 distinct CDR3 sequences, about 27% of them seen once. In addition, the sample was reused for a study of T cells of mothers and their children.

The source material was blood. These receptor sequences come from a boy aged 2-15 years in good health.

The gene calls are TRBV5-5 and TRBJ2-3, with 7 bases identical to TRBD2. CDR1 and CDR2 from the germline V gene are SGHKS and YYEKEE (reference sequence). J gave up 2 bases and V 3 bases, and 12 bases lay outside the gene matches. The CDR3 runs to 17 residues. CDR3 bases: TGTGCCAGCAGCTGGGAGGGTGACAGAATTATCACAGATACGCAGTATTTT. Its translation: CASSWEGDRIITDTQYF.

CDR3 DNA: TGTGCCAGCTCACGCCGCCGGAGCGGGAGCACTGGGGAGCTGTTTTTT. Residues: CASSRRRSGSTGELFF. The V call is TRBV18, the J call TRBJ2-2, with 8 bases fitting TRBD2. The V segment lost 4 bases and the J segment 8 bases; nucleotides outside the gene matches: 12. This CDR3 region has 16 residues. Germline V CDR1 and CDR2: KGHSH, LQKENI.

This clonotype was counted only a few times. The V gene is TRBV14, the J gene TRBJ2-1; D gene uncertain. The end of the DNA fits TRBJ2-7 better, so the J call may be wrong. This CDR3 comprises 13 residues. Germline loops: CDR1 SGHDN, CDR2 FVKESK. The CDR3, as DNA: TGTGCCAGCAGCCAATCCCCTCGTGCGGAGCAGTACTTC. It specifies CASSQSPRAEQYF.

The sample holds a few counts of this clonotype. This rearrangement joins TRBV5-6 to TRBJ2-6; D gene unclear. This CDR3 is 15 amino acids long. Germline V gene sequence: CDR1 SGHDT, CDR2 YYEEEE. Trimming stripped 7 bases from V and 0 bases from J, with 11 bases between. The CDR3 bases are TGTGCCAGCCCGAGCTCCCCCTCTGGGGCCAACGTCCTGACTTTC. Protein: CASPSSPSGANVLTF.

The chain employs TRBV7-8 and TRBJ2-3, with a tentative D call TRBD2 (5 bases). CDR1 SGHVS and CDR2 FQNEAQ come from the germline V gene. V lost 2 bases and J 4 bases, leaving 10 bases between the germline ends. The CDR3 runs 14 residues. The CDR3 DNA is TGTGCCAGCAGCTTACGGGGAAGGGCAGATACGCAGTATTTT. Translation: CASSLRGRADTQYF.

This clonotype was seen only a few times. The chain couples TRBV7-8 to TRBJ2-1, with TRBD2 matching 9 bases. The CDR3 consists of 17 residues. In germline, CDR1 is SGHVS, CDR2 FQNEAQ. The ends lost 2 bases at V and 2 bases at J; junction bases unmatched: 7. The DNA of the CDR3 is TGTGCCAGCAGCTTACGTCTAGCGGGAAGGGCCTACAATGAGCAGTTCTTC. Residues: CASSLRLAGRAYNEQFF.

This clonotype has more than one count but fewer than ten. This chain joins TRBV19 and TRBJ2-6, with TRBD1 matching 11 bases. In germline, CDR1 is LNHDA, CDR2 SQIVND (reference sequence). The CDR3 runs to 17 residues. After removal of 10 bases from V and 0 bases from J, the junction contained 8 bases not matched to a gene. CDR3 protein: CATQGQGGFSGANVLTF. DNA for the CDR3: TGTGCCACCCAGGGACAGGGGGGATTCTCTGGGGCCAACGTCCTGACTTTC.

J is TRBJ2-7 and V is TRBV5-5; 8 bases line up with TRBD1. J gave up 0 bases and V 6 bases, and 8 bases lay outside the gene matches. Looked up from germline, CDR1 is SGHKS and CDR2 is YYEKEE (reference sequence). There are 15 residues in the CDR3. CDR3 sequence reads: CASKDREKNSYEQYF. Here the CDR3 DNA reads TGTGCCAGCAAGGACAGGGAAAAGAACTCCTACGAGCAGTACTTC.